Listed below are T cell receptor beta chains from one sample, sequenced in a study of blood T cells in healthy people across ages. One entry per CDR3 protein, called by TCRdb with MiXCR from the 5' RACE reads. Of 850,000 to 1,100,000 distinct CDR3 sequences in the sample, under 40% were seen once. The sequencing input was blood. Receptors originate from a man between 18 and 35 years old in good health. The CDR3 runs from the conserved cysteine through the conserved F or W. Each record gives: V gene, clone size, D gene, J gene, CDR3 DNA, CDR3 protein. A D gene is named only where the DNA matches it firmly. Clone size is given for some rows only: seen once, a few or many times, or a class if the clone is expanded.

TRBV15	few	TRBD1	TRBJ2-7	TGTGCCACCAGCACTGGACAGGGATTCCTTTACGAGCAGTACTTC	CATSTGQGFLYEQYF
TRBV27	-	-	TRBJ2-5	TGTGCCAGCAGCGATCAGGGGTTGAGTGAGCAATACTTC	CASSDQGLSEQYF
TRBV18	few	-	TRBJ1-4	TGTGCCAGCTCACCTAAGAGCGCGGGACAAAGTACTGCAACTAATGAAAAACTGTTTTTT	CASSPKSAGQSTATNEKLFF
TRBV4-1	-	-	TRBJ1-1	TGCGCCAGCAGCCAAGTTCGGGGCCGGGGTGTCACTGAAGCTTTCTTT	CASSQVRGRGVTEAFF
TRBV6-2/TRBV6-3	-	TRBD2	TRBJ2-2	TGTGCCAGCAGCGGACTAGCAGGCACCGGGGAGCTGTTTTTT	CASSGLAGTGELFF
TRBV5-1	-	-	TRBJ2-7	TGCGCCAGCAGCTCCGGGATAGCCTCCTACGAGCAGTACTTC	CASSSGIASYEQYF
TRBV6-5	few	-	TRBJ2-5	TGTGCCAGCAGTTACTCAACAGTTATGGAGACCCAGTACTTC	CASSYSTVMETQYF
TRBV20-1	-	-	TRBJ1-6	TGCAGTGCTCTAAGCAGGGCTAATTCACCCCTCCACTTT	CSALSRANSPLHF
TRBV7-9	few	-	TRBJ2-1	TGTGCCAGCAGCCCGCGCGGAAGGGCTCCCTACAATGAGCAGTTCTTC	CASSPRGRAPYNEQFF
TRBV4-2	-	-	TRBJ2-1	TGTGCCAGCAGCCAAGATCGACCCTCCTACAAGGAGCAGTTCTTC	CASSQDRPSYKEQFF
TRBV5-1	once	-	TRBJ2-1	TGCGCCAGCAGCGTCCCGGGGACATGGGATGAGCAGTTCTTC	CASSVPGTWDEQFF
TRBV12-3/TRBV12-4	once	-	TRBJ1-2	TGTGCTACAAACGGCCGGGACGGAGGCTACACCTTC	CATNGRDGGYTF